This TCR beta chain was profiled in a study of T-cell reconstitution after alpha-beta-depleted transplantation in children. This clonotype appeared many times. During its preparation, the TCRbeta library received unique molecular identifiers. TCRdb recomputed calls from the PCR reads with MiXCR, one row per CDR3 protein. The sample has roughly 190,000 distinct CDR3 sequences, more than 14% seen once. The V and J ends lost 3 bases and 0 bases respectively, with 10 bases between them. The CDR3 totals 16 residues. CDR1 SGHDT and CDR2 YYEEEE come from the germline V gene. The sample was PBMCs from the stem cell graft donor, taken from the stem cell graft. J is TRBJ2-6 and V is TRBV5-6, with D perhaps TRBD1 (6 bases). This clonotype originated in a human donor who donated a stem cell graft to a child with acute lymphoblastic leukemia. The CDR3 loop is CASSSTGRSGANVLTF. The DNA of the CDR3 is TGTGCCAGCAGCTCGACAGGCCGCTCTGGGGCCAACGTCCTGACTTTC.